This TCR beta chain was profiled in a study of OX40 agonist ivuxolimab in advanced cancers. Study information: Therapy given before enrollment (anti-PD-1, anti-PD-L1 or anti-CTLA-4) was allowed, and around 41% had some. Study findings and constraints: In the expanded peripheral T cells, antigen specificity was never determined. Circulating CD4+ and CD8+ T cells showed clonal expansion by week 6 at 0.1 to 3.0 mg/kg.

Turning to this clone: The antigen remains undetermined.

The data were produced by immunoSEQ multiplex PCR, yet TCRdb's version contains in-frame clones alone and is incomplete. The data hold fewer than 45,000 clones, with 74% observed a single time. The length of the CDR3 is 12 residues. The trim removed 1 base at V and 8 bases at J, leaving 4 bases unmatched. The germline CDR1 and CDR2 sequences are SQVTM and ANQGSEA. The chain couples TRBV29-1 to TRBJ1-1; 7 bases match TRBD1. This sequence originates from an adult with an advanced solid tumor such as melanoma, head and neck, liver or kidney cancer. The starting material was CD4+ or CD8+ T cells sorted from blood, obtained in a trial of the OX40 agonist ivuxolimab. The CDR3, as DNA: TGCAGCGTTGAAGGTCGGACAGGAGAAGCTTTCTTT. It encodes CSVEGRTGEAFF.